This entry describes one T cell receptor beta chain. As yet, its antigen is unknown. Researchers ran the PCR with 60 Vbeta and 13 Jbeta primers. Method: immunoSEQ multiplex PCR; TCRdb's copy keeps in-frame clones and lacks some. The repertoire holds roughly 110,000 clones, over 70% seen once, with 2.5% to 3% in the top ten. This sample was included in a study of cytomegalovirus exposure and HLA in healthy donors. Study-wide results and caveats: Another analysis was done later, and it associated 15,000 to 20,000 TCR beta sequences with HLA alleles at 0.05 false discovery rate. Reportedly, fewer N-insertions than the approximately 690-donor mean appeared in an Asian-associated ancestry cluster in a later analysis. According to the study, around 180 TCR beta chains were cytomegalovirus-associated. Prior analysis indicated that the majority of TCR beta V segments exhibited productivity approximately 87% or approximately 30% of the time.

The CDR3 totals 13 residues. Per germline, CDR1 SEHNR and CDR2 FQNEAQ (reference sequence). V lost 1 base, J lost 10 bases, and 4 bases stayed unmatched. This sequence joins TRBV7-9 and TRBJ2-1; 7 nucleotides align to TRBD2. This TCR was recovered from a male donor in good health and CMV-seropositive. The sequencing input was PBMCs. CDR3 in amino acids: CASSLVLADEQFF. DNA for the CDR3: TGTGCCAGCAGCTTAGTTCTAGCGGACGAGCAGTTCTTC.